Below are 10 T cell receptor beta chains sequenced from a single sample in a study of T-cell memory formation after mild COVID-19 (dated by TCRdb to the early 2020s). The library came from 5' RACE. The run used an Illumina NovaSeq 6000. Using fastp at Q25 and MiXCR, TCRdb reprocessed the public reads and kept productive beta chains. CDR3 protein sequences are deduplicated, and each keeps its most common genes and DNA. Within this sample are roughly 600,000 distinct CDR3 sequences, with 18% of them counted one time only. The ten largest account for around 13% of the sample. Input material: PBMCs or a T cell subset sorted from them (not recorded which). These receptors originate from an adult woman who had mild COVID-19 (a few samples of this study predate the infection). The sample titles of this study are shuffled in the database, so cell type and time point are left out; the donor was told from shared clones.

The V gene is TRBV20-1, the J gene TRBJ1-1; D ambiguous. Trimming shortened V by 6 bases and J by 0 bases, and 11 bases separated the two germline ends. The CDR3 runs 13 residues. Germline assignment: CDR1 DFQATT and CDR2 SNEGSKA (reference sequence). Here the CDR3 DNA reads TGCAGTGCGCTCCGAGCCATGAACACTGAAGCTTTCTTT. It is translated as CSALRAMNTEAFF.

This sequence joins TRBV6-5 and TRBJ2-1; 7 positions match TRBD1. Germline CDR1 reads MNHEY; CDR2 reads SVGAGI. V shed 0 bases, J shed 6 bases, and the junction held 11 bases outside the gene matches. The CDR3 consists of 17 residues. The CDR3 spells CASSYSRPGGESNEQFF. The CDR3 nucleotides read TGTGCCAGCAGTTACTCGAGGCCAGGGGGAGAGAGCAATGAGCAGTTCTTC.

This clonotype has a count of ten or more. The rearrangement uses TRBV14 and TRBJ2-1; TRBD1 aligns across 10 bases. This CDR3 contains 13 residues. Looked up from germline, CDR1 is SGHDN and CDR2 is FVKESK. V dropped 9 bases and J dropped 8; count of bases not matched to a gene: 7. The CDR3 sequence: CASNRDRGYEQFF. The CDR3 DNA is TGTGCCAGTAACCGGGACAGGGGCTATGAGCAGTTCTTC.

This clonotype has just a few counts. The rearrangement uses TRBV12-3 or TRBV12-4 and TRBJ2-4; TRBD1 matches at 8 bases. CDR3 length: 18 amino acids. After removal of 3 bases from V and 0 bases from J, the junction contained 10 bases not matched to a gene. CDR3: CASSFGQGGFSAKNIQYF. The DNA for the CDR3 is TGTGCCAGCAGTTTTGGACAGGGAGGATTTTCAGCCAAAAACATTCAGTACTTC.

This sequence joins TRBV27 and TRBJ1-2, with 8 bases lining up with TRBD1. CDR1 is MNHEY, CDR2 SMNVEV, per germline (reference sequence). This CDR3 region has 15 residues. With V trimmed by 3 bases and J by 3 bases, 6 bases remained unmatched. The CDR3 nucleotides are TGTGCCAGCAGTTTTGGGACAGGCGATTACTATGGCTACACCTTC. Translated, it gives CASSFGTGDYYGYTF.

This clonotype showed up just a few times. V and J are TRBV5-1 and TRBJ2-7; tentatively, D is TRBD1 (6 bases). The CDR3 contains 16 residues. V shed 4 bases and J shed 2 bases, with 19 bases lying between them. Germline-derived CDR1 and CDR2 are SGHRS and YFSETQ. CDR3 DNA: TGCGCCAGCAGCCCAAAGGGACACTTGGGAACCTACGAGCAGTACTTC. Protein sequence: CASSPKGHLGTYEQYF.

The J gene is TRBJ1-4, the V gene TRBV27, with 7 bases fitting TRBD1. Germline CDR1 is MNHEY and CDR2 is SMNVEV (reference sequence). The junction had 13 bases not matched to a gene; V was cut back by 6 bases and J by 6 bases. The length of the CDR3 is 16 residues. CDR3 nucleotides: TGTGCCAGCAGGGGATTGACAGGGACCGTGTATGAAAAACTGTTTTTT. Encoded protein: CASRGLTGTVYEKLFF.

This clonotype was observed a few times. The chain carries TRBV20-1 and TRBJ1-2; D gene ambiguous. The V gene lost 6 bases and the J gene lost 8 bases, with 13 bases spanning the gap. The length of the CDR3 is 11 residues. Germline lookup yields CDR1 DFQATT and CDR2 SNEGSKA (reference sequence). The CDR3 coding sequence is TGCAGTGCAATCGGAAAAGGAGGCTACACCTTC. This translates into CSAIGKGGYTF.

The chain is built from TRBV30 and TRBJ2-7; D perhaps matches TRBD1 (6 bases). Germline loops: CDR1 GTSNPN, CDR2 SVGIG (reference sequence). The V end was cut by 0 bases, the J end by 5 bases, with 11 bases between. The CDR3 has 13 amino acids. CDR3 sequence: CAWSVNGDNEQYF. For the CDR3, the DNA is TGTGCCTGGAGTGTTAACGGGGACAACGAGCAGTACTTC. Full variable domain (rest looked up from reference TRBV30 and TRBJ2-7): SQTIHQWPATLVQPVGSPLSLECTVEGTSNPNLYWYRQAAGRGLQLLFYSVGIGQISSEVPQNLSASRPQDRQFILSSKKLLLSDSGFYLCAWSVNGDNEQYFGPGTRLTVT.

The chain combines TRBV20-1 with TRBJ2-7; D remains unclear. The CDR3 has 14 amino acids. CDR1 DFQATT and CDR2 SNEGSKA come from the germline V gene (reference sequence). Trimming stripped 2 bases from V and 0 bases from J, with 11 bases between. The CDR3 sequence is CSARSQKSSYEQYF. The CDR3 DNA reads as TGCAGTGCTAGATCACAGAAGAGCTCCTACGAGCAGTACTTC.